This is a list of T cell receptor beta chains from one sample in a study of graft-versus-host responses after intestinal transplantation. Sequenced by immunoSEQ multiplex PCR; TCRdb stores in-frame clones only, minus some. The sample gives about 39,000 clones, just over 90% of which show up once; 3.6% is in the top ten. The input for sequencing was PBMCs, taken 734 days after intestinal transplantation. These receptor sequences come from a human patient who received an intestinal transplant, so some T cells may come from the graft donor. Each CDR3 is given with its conserved first and last residue. Fields, in order: V gene, clone size, J gene, D gene, CDR3 protein, CDR3 DNA. A D gene is named only where the DNA matches it firmly. Clone size appears in some rows only: once, few, many, or a class for an expanded clone.

>TRBV6-5|few|TRBJ1-4|TRBD1
CASSYSRDRGKLFF
TGTGCCAGCAGTTACTCCCGGGACAGGGGAAAACTGTTTTTT
>TRBV7-6|.|TRBJ2-7|TRBD1
CASSLERGDRVEQYF
TGTGCCAGCAGCTTAGAACGGGGGGACAGGGTCGAGCAGTACTTC
>TRBV9|.|TRBJ1-4|TRBD1
CASSVMGQSNEKLFF
TGTGCCAGCAGCGTAATGGGACAGTCTAATGAAAAACTGTTTTTT
>TRBV15|.|TRBJ2-5|.
CATSRDREETQYF
TGTGCCACCAGCAGAGACAGAGAAGAGACCCAGTACTTC
>TRBV6-1|.|TRBJ1-2|.
CASRGSGVATF
TGTGCCAGCAGGGGTAGCGGGGTGGCCACCTTC
>TRBV5-1|.|TRBJ2-2|TRBD2
CASRPGLAGTGELFF
TGCGCCAGCAGACCGGGACTAGCGGGGACCGGGGAGCTGTTTTTT
>TRBV19|.|TRBJ1-5|.
CASSPTQGSSNQPQHF
TGTGCCAGTAGTCCTACTCAGGGATCCAGCAATCAGCCCCAGCATTTT
>TRBV7-9|.|TRBJ2-5|TRBD1
CASSRQGGETQYF
TGTGCCAGCAGCCGACAGGGGGGAGAGACCCAGTACTTC
>TRBV14|.|TRBJ1-2|.
CASSLGQNYGYTF
TGTGCCAGCAGTCTAGGACAGAACTATGGCTACACCTTC
>TRBV19|.|TRBJ2-7|TRBD1
CASSPGQGSDEQYF
TGTGCCAGTAGCCCGGGACAGGGTTCTGACGAGCAGTACTTC
>TRBV5-5|.|TRBJ1-1|.
CASPTGRNTEAFF
TGTGCCAGCCCCACGGGTAGAAACACTGAAGCTTTCTTT
>TRBV19|.|TRBJ1-5|.
CASSKGRDTQHF
TGTGCCAGTAGTAAAGGCCGGGACACTCAGCATTTT
>TRBV12-1|.|TRBJ1-1|.
CASSFNSYRGRNTEAFF
TGTGCCAGCAGCTTTAATTCCTACAGGGGCCGGAACACTGAAGCTTTCTTT
>TRBV29-1|.|TRBJ2-1|TRBD2
CSVEQSGKSYNEQFF
TGCAGCGTTGAACAGAGCGGGAAATCCTACAATGAGCAGTTCTTC
>TRBV11-2|.|TRBJ2-5|.
CASSPIVTGEETQYF
TGTGCCAGCAGCCCTATCGTTACGGGGGAAGAGACCCAGTACTTC
>TRBV6-5|.|TRBJ1-2|TRBD1
CASSPGTDDSMRYTF
TGTGCCAGCAGTCCCGGGACAGATGATTCTATGCGCTACACCTTC
>TRBV2|.|TRBJ1-5|.
CASSEVSFNQPQHF
TGTGCCAGCAGTGAAGTGTCCTTCAATCAGCCCCAGCATTTT
>TRBV5-4|.|TRBJ1-6|TRBD1
CASSRGGTEFYNSPLHF
TGTGCCAGCAGCCGGGGGGGGACAGAGTTCTATAATTCACCCCTCCACTTT
>TRBV5-4|.|TRBJ2-7|.
CASSKFYYEQYF
TGTGCCAGCAGCAAATTTTACTACGAGCAGTACTTC
>TRBV5-5|.|TRBJ2-1|TRBD1
CASSLTQGAFYNEQFF
TGTGCCAGCAGCTTAACTCAGGGGGCATTCTACAATGAGCAGTTCTTC
>TRBV29-1|.|TRBJ2-3|.
CSYRVSSDSTDTQYF
TGCAGCTATCGGGTGTCTAGCGATAGCACAGATACGCAGTATTTT
>TRBV5-4|once|TRBJ2-7|TRBD2
CASSQREGYYEQYF
TGTGCCAGCAGTCAGCGGGAGGGATACTACGAGCAGTACTTC
>TRBV9|.|TRBJ2-2|TRBD2
CASSVRGRANTGELFF
TGTGCCAGCAGCGTTCGGGGGAGGGCGAACACCGGGGAGCTGTTTTTT
>TRBV27|.|TRBJ1-5|.
CASTSIGADQPQHF
TGTGCCAGCACCTCCATAGGAGCTGATCAGCCCCAGCATTTT
>TRBV4-2|.|TRBJ1-5|.
CASSQDSPLTNQPQHF
TGTGCCAGCAGCCAAGACAGCCCTTTGACAAATCAGCCCCAGCATTTT
>TRBV7-2|.|TRBJ2-7|.
CASSSRDTFYEQYF
TGTGCCAGCAGCTCACGGGACACTTTCTACGAGCAGTACTTC
>TRBV7-9|.|TRBJ2-5|.
CASSLVGEETQYF
TGTGCCAGCAGCTTAGTCGGGGAAGAGACCCAGTACTTC
>TRBV11-3|once|TRBJ1-3|.
CASSSGQPGNTIYF
TGTGCCAGCAGCTCTGGACAGCCCGGGAACACCATATATTTT
>TRBV7-3|.|TRBJ2-7|.
CASSYSYTGEQYF
TGTGCCAGCAGTTATTCCTATACTGGCGAGCAGTACTTC
>TRBV13|.|TRBJ1-1|.
CASSSSGTGNTEAFF
TGTGCCAGCAGCTCCTCAGGGACGGGAAACACTGAAGCTTTCTTT
>TRBV7-2|.|TRBJ2-5|TRBD1
CASSPRTGKETQYF
TGTGCCAGCAGCCCCAGGACAGGGAAAGAGACCCAGTACTTC
>TRBV5-6|once|TRBJ2-7|.
CASSLVDLTYEQYF
TGTGCCAGCAGCTTGGTGGACCTTACCTACGAGCAGTACTTC
>TRBV27|.|TRBJ1-6|.
CASRKTGSSYNSPLHF
TGTGCCAGCAGAAAAACAGGGAGCTCCTATAATTCACCCCTCCACTTT
>TRBV11-2|.|TRBJ2-5|.
CASSSTREETQYF
TGTGCCAGCAGCTCGACCCGGGAGGAGACCCAGTACTTC
>TRBV18|.|TRBJ2-7|TRBD2
CASSPPRGVGGTYEQYF
TGTGCCAGCTCACCACCGAGAGGCGTGGGGGGGACCTACGAGCAGTACTTC
>TRBV6-1|.|TRBJ1-2|TRBD1
CASSGGRGPNYGYTF
TGTGCCAGCAGTGGGGGCAGGGGGCCTAACTATGGCTACACCTTC
>TRBV11-3|.|TRBJ2-1|.
CASSLGGAINEQFF
TGTGCCAGCAGCTTAGGGGGGGCCATCAATGAGCAGTTCTTC
>TRBV9|.|TRBJ1-1|.
CASTHPDSGEAFF
TGTGCCAGCACCCATCCTGACTCAGGGGAAGCTTTCTTT
>TRBV4-1|.|TRBJ1-1|.
CASSHIRVVNTEAFF
TGCGCCAGCAGCCATATACGCGTGGTGAACACTGAAGCTTTCTTT
>TRBV27|.|TRBJ2-4|.
CASGKDSLNIQYF
TGTGCCAGCGGAAAAGACAGTCTAAACATTCAGTACTTC
>TRBV19|.|TRBJ1-1|TRBD1
CASRSRTGNTEAFF
TGTGCCAGTAGATCCCGGACAGGGAACACTGAAGCTTTCTTT
>TRBV10-3|.|TRBJ1-2|TRBD1
CAISESATGFNYGYTF
TGTGCCATCAGTGAGTCTGCGACAGGGTTTAACTATGGCTACACCTTC
>TRBV5-1|.|TRBJ1-1|.
CASSLGLGLNTEAFF
TGCGCCAGCAGCTTGGGCCTGGGACTGAACACTGAAGCTTTCTTT
>TRBV6-5|.|TRBJ2-7|.
CASSYRGSYEQYF
TGTGCCAGCAGTTACAGGGGGTCCTACGAGCAGTACTTC
>TRBV29-1|once|TRBJ1-2|.
CRASKGGDLGYTF
TGCAGGGCAAGTAAAGGGGGGGACTTAGGCTACACCTTC